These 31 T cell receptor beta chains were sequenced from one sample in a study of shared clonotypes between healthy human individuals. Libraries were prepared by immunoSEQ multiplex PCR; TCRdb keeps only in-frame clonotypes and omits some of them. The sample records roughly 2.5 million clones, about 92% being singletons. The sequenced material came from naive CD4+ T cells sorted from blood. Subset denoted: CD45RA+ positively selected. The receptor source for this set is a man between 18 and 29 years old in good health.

The CDR3: CASSLVGSGSQETQYF. CDR3 nucleotides: TGCGCCAGCAGCTTGGTTGGTAGCGGTTCCCAAGAGACCCAGTACTTC. The chain is built from TRBV5-1 and TRBJ2-5; D is possibly TRBD2 (6 bases). V was clipped by 0 bases and J by 1 base, with 13 bases between them. The germline V gene has CDR1 SGHRS and CDR2 YFSETQ. CDR3 length: 16 amino acids. Using reference TRBV5-1 and TRBJ2-5 for the parts outside the CDR3, the full variable domain is KAGVTQTPRYLIKTRGQQVTLSCSPISGHRSVSWYQQTPGQGLQFLFEYFSETQRNKGNFPGRFSGRQFSNSRSEMNVSTLELGDSALYLCASSLVGSGSQETQYFGPGTRLLVL.

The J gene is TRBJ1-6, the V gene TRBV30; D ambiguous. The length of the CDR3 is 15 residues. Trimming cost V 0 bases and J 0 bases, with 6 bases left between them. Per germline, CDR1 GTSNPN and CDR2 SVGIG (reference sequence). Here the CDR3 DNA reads TGTGCCTGGAGTGTACTAACCTCCTATAATTCACCCCTCCACTTT. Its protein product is CAWSVLTSYNSPLHF.

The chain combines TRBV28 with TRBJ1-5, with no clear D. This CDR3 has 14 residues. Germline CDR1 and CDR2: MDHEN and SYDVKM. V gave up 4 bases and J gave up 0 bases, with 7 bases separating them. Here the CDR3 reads CASSYLYSNQPQHF. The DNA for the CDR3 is TGTGCCAGCAGTTACCTTTATAGCAATCAGCCCCAGCATTTT. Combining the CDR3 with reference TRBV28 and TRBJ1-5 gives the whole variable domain DVKVTQSSRYLVKRTGEKVFLECVQDMDHENMFWYRQDPGLGLRLIYFSYDVKMKEKGDIPEGYSVSREKKERFSLILESASTNQTSMYLCASSYLYSNQPQHFGDGTRLSIL.

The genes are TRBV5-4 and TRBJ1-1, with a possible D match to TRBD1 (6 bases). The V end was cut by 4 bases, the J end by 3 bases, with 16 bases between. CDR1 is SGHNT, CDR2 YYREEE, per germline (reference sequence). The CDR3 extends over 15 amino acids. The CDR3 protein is CASSTAGAPYTEAFF. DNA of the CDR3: TGTGCCAGCAGCACCGCAGGGGCCCCTTACACTGAAGCTTTCTTT.

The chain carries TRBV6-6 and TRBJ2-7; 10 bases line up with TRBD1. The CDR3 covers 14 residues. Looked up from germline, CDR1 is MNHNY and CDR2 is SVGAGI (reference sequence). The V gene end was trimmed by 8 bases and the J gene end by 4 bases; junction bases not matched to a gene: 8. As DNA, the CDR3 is TGTGCCAGCTGCATTCCGGGACAGGGGTACGAGCAGTACTTC. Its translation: CASCIPGQGYEQYF.

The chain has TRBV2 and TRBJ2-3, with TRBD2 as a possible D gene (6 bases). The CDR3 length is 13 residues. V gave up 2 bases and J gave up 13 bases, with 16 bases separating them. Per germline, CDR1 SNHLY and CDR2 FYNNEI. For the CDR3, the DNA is TGTGCCAGCAGTGAATTGGGCAAAGGGGAGGAGTATTTT. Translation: CASSELGKGEEYF.

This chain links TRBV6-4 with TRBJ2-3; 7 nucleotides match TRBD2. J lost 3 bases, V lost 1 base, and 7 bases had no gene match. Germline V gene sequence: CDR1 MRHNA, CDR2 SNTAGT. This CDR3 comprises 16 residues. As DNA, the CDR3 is TGTGCCAGCAGTGACTTTTCGGCGGGAGTTACAGATACGCAGTATTTT. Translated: CASSDFSAGVTDTQYF.

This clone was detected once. In DNA form, the CDR3 reads TGTGCCAGCTCCCGGGGGCAGACAGGGGGTCAAAGAATACGCGAGCAGTACTTC. Protein product: CASSRGQTGGQRIREQYF. This chain joins TRBV18 and TRBJ2-7; 9 bases are shared with TRBD1. The CDR3 covers 18 residues. V shed 6 bases and J 6 bases; nucleotides not matched to a gene: 21. Looked up from germline, CDR1 is KGHSH and CDR2 is LQKENI.

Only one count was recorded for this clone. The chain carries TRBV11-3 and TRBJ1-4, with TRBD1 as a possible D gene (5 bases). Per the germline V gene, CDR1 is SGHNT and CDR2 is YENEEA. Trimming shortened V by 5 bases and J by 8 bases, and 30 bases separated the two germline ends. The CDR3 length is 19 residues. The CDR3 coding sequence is TGTGCCAGCAGCGGTATAAGGGCGGCGGGGGGGTCCAAGAGGGAAAAACTGTTTTTT. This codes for CASSGIRAAGGSKREKLFF.

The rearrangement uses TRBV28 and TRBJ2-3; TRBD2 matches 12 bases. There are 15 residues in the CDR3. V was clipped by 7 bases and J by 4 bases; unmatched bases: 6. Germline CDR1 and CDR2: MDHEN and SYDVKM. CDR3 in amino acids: CASTDASGGADTQYF. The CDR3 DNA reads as TGTGCCAGCACCGACGCTAGCGGGGGGGCAGATACGCAGTATTTT.

Here the CDR3 DNA reads TGCGCCAGCAGTCCTCATTCTGTGGGGGGGCAGAATGAGCAGTTCTTC. This translates into CASSPHSVGGQNEQFF. The genes are TRBV5-1 and TRBJ2-1; the D gene is possibly TRBD2 (7 bases). Germline-derived CDR1 and CDR2 are SGHRS and YFSETQ. Trimming left V 5 bases short and J 7 bases short, with 22 bases between. There are 16 residues in the CDR3.

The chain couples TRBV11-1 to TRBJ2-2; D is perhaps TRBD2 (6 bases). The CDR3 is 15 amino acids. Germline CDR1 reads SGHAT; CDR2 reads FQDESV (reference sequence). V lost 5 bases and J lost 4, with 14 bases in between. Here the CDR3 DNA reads TGTGCCAGCAGCCCGGGACTCCGGGGCACCGGGGAGCTGTTTTTT. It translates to CASSPGLRGTGELFF.

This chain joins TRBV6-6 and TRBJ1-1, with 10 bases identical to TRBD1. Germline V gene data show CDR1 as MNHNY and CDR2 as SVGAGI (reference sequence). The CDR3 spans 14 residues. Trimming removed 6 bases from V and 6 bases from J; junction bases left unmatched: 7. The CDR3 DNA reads TGTGCCAGCAGGGGTGGGACAGGGGTCTCTGAAGCTTTCTTT. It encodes CASRGGTGVSEAFF.

The chain's CDR3 is CASRIQKGANSPLHF. The CDR3 DNA reads as TGTGCCAGTAGGATTCAGAAGGGGGCGAATTCACCCCTCCACTTT. The chain links TRBV19 to TRBJ1-6; TRBD1 aligns across 7 bases. The V gene's germline CDR1 is LNHDA and CDR2 SQIVND (reference sequence). V shed 6 bases, J shed 7 bases, and the junction held 9 bases outside the gene matches. The CDR3 covers 15 residues.

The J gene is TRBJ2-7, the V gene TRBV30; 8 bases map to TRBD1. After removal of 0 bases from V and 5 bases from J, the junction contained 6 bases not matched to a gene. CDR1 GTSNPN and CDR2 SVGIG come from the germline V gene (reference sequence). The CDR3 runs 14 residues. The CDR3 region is CAWSVRDRLNEQYF. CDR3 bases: TGTGCCTGGAGTGTAAGGGACAGGCTCAACGAGCAGTACTTC. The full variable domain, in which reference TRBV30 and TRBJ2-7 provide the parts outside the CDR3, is SQTIHQWPATLVQPVGSPLSLECTVEGTSNPNLYWYRQAAGRGLQLLFYSVGIGQISSEVPQNLSASRPQDRQFILSSKKLLLSDSGFYLCAWSVRDRLNEQYFGPGTRLTVT.

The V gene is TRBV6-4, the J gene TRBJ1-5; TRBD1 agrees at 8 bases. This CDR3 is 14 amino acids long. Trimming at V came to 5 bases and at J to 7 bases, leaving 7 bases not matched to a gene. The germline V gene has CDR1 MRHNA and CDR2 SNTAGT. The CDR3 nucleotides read TGTGCCAGCAGTCCGGACAGGGTGGGACAGCCCCAGCATTTT. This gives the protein CASSPDRVGQPQHF.

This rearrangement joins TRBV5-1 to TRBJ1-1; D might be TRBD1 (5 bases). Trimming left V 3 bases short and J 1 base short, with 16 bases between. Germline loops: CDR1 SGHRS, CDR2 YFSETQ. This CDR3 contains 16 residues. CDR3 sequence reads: CASSSGTLDGNTEAFF. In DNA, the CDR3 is TGCGCCAGCAGCTCCGGGACTCTGGATGGGAACACTGAAGCTTTCTTT.

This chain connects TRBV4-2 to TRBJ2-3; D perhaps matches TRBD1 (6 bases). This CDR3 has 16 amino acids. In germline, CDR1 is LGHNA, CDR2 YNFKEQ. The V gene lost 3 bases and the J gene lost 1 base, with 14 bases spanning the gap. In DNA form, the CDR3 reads TGTGCCAGCAGCCAGGCCGGGACAAGCGGCACAGATACGCAGTATTTT. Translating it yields CASSQAGTSGTDTQYF.

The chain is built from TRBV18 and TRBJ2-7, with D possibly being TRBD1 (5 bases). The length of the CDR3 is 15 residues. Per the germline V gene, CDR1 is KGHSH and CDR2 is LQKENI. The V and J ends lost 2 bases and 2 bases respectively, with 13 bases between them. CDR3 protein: CASSPGRQNTYEQYF. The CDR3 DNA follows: TGTGCCAGCTCACCAGGGCGACAGAATACCTACGAGCAGTACTTC.

In DNA, the CDR3 is TGTGCCAGCAGCCGGCCTGTAGAGATTCTGGAGACCCAGTACTTC. It encodes CASSRPVEILETQYF. The chain couples TRBV6-1 to TRBJ2-5; D is unclear. The ends were cut back, 6 bases at V and 5 bases at J, with 19 bases in the middle. The CDR3 runs to 15 residues. CDR1 and CDR2 (germline): MNHNS, SASEGT.

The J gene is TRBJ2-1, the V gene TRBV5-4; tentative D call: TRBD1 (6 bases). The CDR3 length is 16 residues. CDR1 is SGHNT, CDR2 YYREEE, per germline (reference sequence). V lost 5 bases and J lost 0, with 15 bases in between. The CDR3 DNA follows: TGTGCCAGCAGTTTTGACAGGTCGAGCTCCTACAATGAGCAGTTCTTC. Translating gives CASSFDRSSSYNEQFF.

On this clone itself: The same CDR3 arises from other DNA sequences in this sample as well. CDR3 amino acids: CAWSVQGSYEQYF. In nucleotides, the CDR3 is TGTGCCTGGAGTGTACAGGGGTCCTACGAGCAGTACTTC. The chain has TRBV30 and TRBJ2-7; 7 bases fit TRBD1. J lost 1 base, V lost 0 bases, and 0 bases had no gene match. Germline CDR1 is GTSNPN and CDR2 is SVGIG (reference sequence). The CDR3 contains 13 residues.

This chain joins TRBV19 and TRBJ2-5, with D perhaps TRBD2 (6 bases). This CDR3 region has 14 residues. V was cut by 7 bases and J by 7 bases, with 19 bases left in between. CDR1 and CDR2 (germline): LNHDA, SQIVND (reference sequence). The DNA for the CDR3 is TGTGCCAGTACCCCAGGTGTGGGACTGGGGACCCAGTACTTC. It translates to CASTPGVGLGTQYF.

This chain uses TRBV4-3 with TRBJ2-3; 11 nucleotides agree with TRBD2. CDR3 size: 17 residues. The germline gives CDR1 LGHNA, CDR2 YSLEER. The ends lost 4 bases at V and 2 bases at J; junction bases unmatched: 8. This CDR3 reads CASSPGTSGTYTDTQYF. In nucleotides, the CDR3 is TGCGCCAGCAGCCCTGGGACTAGCGGTACTTACACAGATACGCAGTATTTT.

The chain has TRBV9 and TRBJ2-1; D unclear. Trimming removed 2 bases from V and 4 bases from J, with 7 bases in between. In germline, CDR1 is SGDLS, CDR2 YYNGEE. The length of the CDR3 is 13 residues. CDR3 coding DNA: TGTGCCAGCAGCGTTCAAGCTTACAATGAGCAGTTCTTC. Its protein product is CASSVQAYNEQFF.

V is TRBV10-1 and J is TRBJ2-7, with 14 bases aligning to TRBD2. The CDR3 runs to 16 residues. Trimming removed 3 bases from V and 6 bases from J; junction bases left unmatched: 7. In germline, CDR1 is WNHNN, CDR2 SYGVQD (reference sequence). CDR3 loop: CASSDKTSGGAAEQYF. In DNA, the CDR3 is TGCGCCAGCAGTGACAAGACTAGCGGGGGGGCCGCCGAGCAGTACTTC.

CDR3 in DNA: TGTGCCAGCACTAAAGGACAGACTCCATGGGAGCAGTACTTC. Amino acid sequence: CASTKGQTPWEQYF. V gene TRBV28 combines with J gene TRBJ2-7; a possible D gene is TRBD1 (6 bases). The ends were cut back, 7 bases at V and 7 bases at J, with 20 bases in the middle. Germline values: CDR1 MDHEN, CDR2 SYDVKM. The CDR3 totals 14 residues. Looking up the rest from reference TRBV28 and TRBJ2-7 gives the full variable domain: DVKVTQSSRYLVKRTGEKVFLECVQDMDHENMFWYRQDPGLGLRLIYFSYDVKMKEKGDIPEGYSVSREKKERFSLILESASTNQTSMYLCASTKGQTPWEQYFGPGTRLTVT.

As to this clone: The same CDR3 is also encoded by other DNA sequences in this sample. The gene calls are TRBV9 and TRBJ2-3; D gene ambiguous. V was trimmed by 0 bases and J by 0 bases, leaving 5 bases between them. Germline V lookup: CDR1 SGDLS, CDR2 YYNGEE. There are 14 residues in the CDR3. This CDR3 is CASSVGGSTDTQYF. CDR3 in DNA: TGTGCCAGCAGCGTAGGAGGTAGCACAGATACGCAGTATTTT.

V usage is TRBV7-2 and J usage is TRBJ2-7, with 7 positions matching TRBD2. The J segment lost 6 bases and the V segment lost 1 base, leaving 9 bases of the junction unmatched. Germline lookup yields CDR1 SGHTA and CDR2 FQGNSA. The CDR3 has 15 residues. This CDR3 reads CASSLEAGELVEQYF. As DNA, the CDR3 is TGTGCCAGCAGCTTAGAGGCGGGAGAATTGGTCGAGCAGTACTTC.

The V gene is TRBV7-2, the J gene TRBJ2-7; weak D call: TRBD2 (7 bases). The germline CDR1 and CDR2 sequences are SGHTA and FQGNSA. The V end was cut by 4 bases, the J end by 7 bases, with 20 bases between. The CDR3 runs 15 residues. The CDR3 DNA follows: TGTGCCAGCAGCTCAAGGTGGGGGGGCGGTCTAGAGCAGTACTTC. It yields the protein CASSSRWGGGLEQYF.

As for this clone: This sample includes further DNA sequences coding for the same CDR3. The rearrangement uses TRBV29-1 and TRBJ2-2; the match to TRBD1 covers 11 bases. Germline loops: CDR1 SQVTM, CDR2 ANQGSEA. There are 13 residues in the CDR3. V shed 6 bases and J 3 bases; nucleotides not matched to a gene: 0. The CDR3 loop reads CSVDRGHTGELFF. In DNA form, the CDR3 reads TGCAGCGTGGACAGGGGGCACACCGGGGAGCTGTTTTTT.